This entry lists 11 T cell receptor beta chains sequenced from one sample in a study of regulatory dendritic cells for organ transplantation. TCRdb's copy holds only in-frame clones and misses some; the assay was immunoSEQ multiplex PCR. The data hold 30,000 to 45,000 clones, with 75% to 95% observed a single time. Source material: naive CD8+ T cells from blood. As for subset: CD45RA+ naive T cells. The receptors here all came from a human donor in good health.

This chain links TRBV27 with TRBJ2-7, with TRBD2 as a possible D gene (6 bases). V was cut by 8 bases and J by 2 bases, with 10 bases left in between. This CDR3 contains 12 residues. Germline-derived CDR1 and CDR2 are MNHEY and SMNVEV (reference sequence). The CDR3 coding sequence is TGTGCCAGCCGGCGGGGCCCCTACGAGCAGTACTTC. It encodes CASRRGPYEQYF.

This sequence joins TRBV29-1 and TRBJ1-1; TRBD1 is a possible D gene (5 bases). Germline lookup yields CDR1 SQVTM and CDR2 ANQGSEA. This CDR3 is built from 14 residues. The ends were cut back, 7 bases at V and 7 bases at J, with 22 bases in the middle. CDR3 DNA: TGCAGCGGGGGGAGGATTAGTGCGGCCCGTGAAGCTTTCTTT. Protein: CSGGRISAAREAFF.

The V call is TRBV5-5, the J call TRBJ2-7, with D maybe TRBD2 (5 bases). V gave up 2 bases and J gave up 3 bases, with 12 bases separating them. Germline CDR1 SGHKS, CDR2 YYEKEE (reference sequence). This CDR3 contains 14 residues. Here the CDR3 reads CASSFGLGDYEQYF. The CDR3 DNA reads as TGTGCCAGCAGCTTTGGACTCGGGGACTACGAGCAGTACTTC.

J is TRBJ1-2 and V is TRBV27, with D possibly being TRBD1 (6 bases). Trimming pared 2 bases from V and 7 bases from J, leaving 20 bases between. CDR3 length: 16 residues. The V gene's germline CDR1 is MNHEY and CDR2 SMNVEV (reference sequence). The CDR3 coding sequence is TGTGCCAGCAGTTTACTTACAGGGCCTTCCGGGGGTGGCTACACCTTC. Protein sequence: CASSLLTGPSGGGYTF.

The chain has TRBV7-3 and TRBJ1-2; perhaps TRBD1 as D (6 bases). V gave up 1 base and J gave up 5 bases, with 20 bases separating them. Germline V gives CDR1 SGHTA, CDR2 FQGTGA. The CDR3 totals 17 residues. CDR3 residues: CASSLRIRSDRGYGYTF. The CDR3, as DNA: TGTGCCAGCAGCTTAAGGATTAGGTCGGACAGAGGTTATGGCTACACCTTC. Full variable domain (remainder filled in from reference TRBV7-3 and TRBJ1-2): GAGVSQTPSNKVTEKGKYVELRCDPISGHTALYWYRQSLGQGPEFLIYFQGTGAADDSGLPNDRFFAVRPEGSVSTLKIQRTERGDSAVYLCASSLRIRSDRGYGYTFGSGTRLTVV.

The J gene is TRBJ2-3, the V gene TRBV18; D may be TRBD1 (6 bases). V lost 3 bases and J 2 bases, leaving 15 bases between the germline ends. The CDR3 runs 16 residues. Germline V gene data show CDR1 as KGHSH and CDR2 as LQKENI. The CDR3 region has the DNA TGTGCCAGCTCACCCCCTGTGAGGGGGACCACAGATACGCAGTATTTT. Translated, it gives CASSPPVRGTTDTQYF.

The chain carries TRBV7-2 and TRBJ2-7; 8 positions agree with TRBD2. In germline, CDR1 is SGHTA, CDR2 FQGNSA. Trimming cost V 5 bases and J 0 bases; bases outside gene matches: 12. This CDR3 has 17 residues. CDR3 coding DNA: TGTGCCAGCAGCCTACCTGGGGTAGCGGGACCCTCCTACGAGCAGTACTTC. The encoded protein is CASSLPGVAGPSYEQYF.

The J gene is TRBJ2-4, the V gene TRBV29-1; D unclear. The germline gives CDR1 SQVTM, CDR2 ANQGSEA. This CDR3 has 14 amino acids. V was trimmed by 6 bases and J by 5 bases, leaving 17 bases between them. This CDR3 is CSVARSGGQNIQYF. Written as DNA, the CDR3 is TGCAGCGTAGCCCGCTCAGGCGGTCAAAACATTCAGTACTTC.

The chain has TRBV19 and TRBJ2-7; no clear D gene. Trimming stripped 1 base from V and 0 bases from J, with 7 bases between. Germline CDR1 reads LNHDA; CDR2 reads SQIVND (reference sequence). The CDR3 is made up of 14 amino acids. The CDR3 sequence is CASSIVGSSYEQYF. Here the CDR3 DNA reads TGTGCCAGTAGTATAGTCGGCTCCTCCTACGAGCAGTACTTC.

This clone was seen just once. J is TRBJ1-1 and V is TRBV27; D not resolved. Germline loops: CDR1 MNHEY, CDR2 SMNVEV (reference sequence). V lost 0 bases to trimming and J lost 1 base, with 6 bases between them. The length of the CDR3 is 14 residues. The CDR3 DNA follows: TGTGCCAGCAGTTTATCGAGGCGGAACACTGAAGCTTTCTTT. Encoded protein: CASSLSRRNTEAFF.

The gene calls are TRBV18 and TRBJ1-1; no firm D call. This CDR3 region has 20 residues. CDR1 KGHSH and CDR2 LQKENI come from the germline V gene. Trimming took off 1 base at V and 1 base at J, with 25 bases between the two ends. The CDR3 loop is CASSPRQLRYTTSKNTEAFF. Written as DNA, the CDR3 is TGTGCCAGCTCACCACGTCAGCTGAGGTACACTACATCGAAGAACACTGAAGCTTTCTTT.